Following are 25 T cell receptor beta chains from one sample sequenced in a study of CD8 T cells in Susac syndrome. Roughly 0.5 to 1 ug RNA was reverse transcribed with random hexamers. Using its own MiXCR run on the immunoSEQ multiplex PCR reads, TCRdb lists one record per CDR3 protein. The data hold over 100,000 distinct CDR3 sequences, with 85% to 95% observed a single time. The specimen sequenced was CD4+ T cells from PBMCs. The source is a human donor in good health.

J is TRBJ2-1 and V is TRBV27; maybe TRBD2 (5 bases). Looked up from germline, CDR1 is MNHEY and CDR2 is SMNVEV (reference sequence). V dropped 8 bases and J dropped 4 bases, with 15 bases sitting between them. This CDR3 is 14 amino acids long. For the CDR3, the DNA is TGTGCCAGCTGCGGGTATGGACTTTACAATGAGCAGTTCTTC. It translates to CASCGYGLYNEQFF.

The chain links TRBV3-1 to TRBJ1-2, with D possibly matching TRBD1 (6 bases). With 3 bases removed from V and 3 bases from J, the gap between germline ends came to 11 bases. Per germline, CDR1 LGHDT and CDR2 YNNKEL (reference sequence). The CDR3 runs to 14 residues. The CDR3 region is CASSQDRTHYGYTF. In nucleotides, the CDR3 is TGTGCCAGCAGCCAGGACAGAACTCACTATGGCTACACCTTC. Full variable domain (missing parts from reference TRBV3-1 and TRBJ1-2): DTAVSQTPKYLVTQMGNDKSIKCEQNLGHDTMYWYKQDSKKFLKIMFSYNNKELIINETVPNRFSPKSPDKAHLNLHINSLELGDSAVYFCASSQDRTHYGYTFGSGTRLTVV.

The CDR3 DNA reads TGTGCCAGCAGCAGATCCGGGACAGTCGACACCGGGGAGCTGTTTTTT. Amino acids: CASSRSGTVDTGELFF. J is TRBJ2-2 and V is TRBV5-4, with 7 bases fitting TRBD1. CDR3 length equals 16 residues. Germline V gene data show CDR1 as SGHNT and CDR2 as YYREEE (reference sequence). The junction had 9 bases not matched to a gene; V was cut back by 4 bases and J by 3 bases.

This clonotype appeared a few times. The rearrangement uses TRBV7-9 and TRBJ2-7; TRBD1 aligns across 8 bases. V lost 1 base to trimming and J lost 1 base; unmatched junction nucleotides: 6. CDR1 and CDR2 from the germline V gene are SEHNR and FQNEAQ (reference sequence). The CDR3 has 16 amino acids. The CDR3 region is CASSLDGQGQSYEQYF. For the CDR3, the DNA is TGTGCCAGCAGCTTAGATGGACAGGGTCAGTCCTACGAGCAGTACTTC.

This clonotype appeared a single time. This chain connects TRBV5-1 to TRBJ1-1; D ambiguous. With 4 bases removed from V and 5 bases from J, the gap between germline ends came to 9 bases. Germline V gives CDR1 SGHRS, CDR2 YFSETQ. The CDR3 consists of 12 residues. The CDR3 DNA is TGCGCCAGCAGCCTCTCGGAGACTGAAGCTTTCTTT. It is translated as CASSLSETEAFF.

The rearrangement joins TRBV5-1 to TRBJ2-6; D remains ambiguous. Trimming stripped 0 bases from V and 4 bases from J, with 11 bases between. The CDR3 loop spans 16 amino acids. In germline, CDR1 is SGHRS, CDR2 YFSETQ. The CDR3 coding sequence is TGCGCCAGCAGCTTGGAGTCGGGTACCGGGGCCAACGTCCTGACTTTC. It yields the protein CASSLESGTGANVLTF.

The chain employs TRBV18 and TRBJ2-1; 11 positions match TRBD1. V was pared by 6 bases and J by 6 bases, with 7 bases of the junction left unmatched. The CDR3 spans 15 residues. The germline V gene has CDR1 KGHSH and CDR2 LQKENI. The CDR3 nucleotides are TGTGCCAGCTCCCAGTCCGGGACAGGGGGCAATGAGCAGTTCTTC. It encodes CASSQSGTGGNEQFF.

The chain couples TRBV19 to TRBJ2-1; TRBD2 matches at 7 bases. This CDR3 is built from 14 residues. Trimming took 8 bases from V and 3 from J; bases not matched to a gene: 7. Looked up from germline, CDR1 is LNHDA and CDR2 is SQIVND (reference sequence). CDR3 sequence reads: CASSPGTNYNEQFF. Written as DNA, the CDR3 is TGTGCCAGTTCCCCCGGGACTAACTACAATGAGCAGTTCTTC.

The J gene is TRBJ2-4, the V gene TRBV6-5; D may be TRBD1 or TRBD2 (5 bases each). The CDR3 covers 13 residues. CDR1 and CDR2 from the germline V gene are MNHEY and SVGAGI. V lost 6 bases and J 4 bases, leaving 10 bases between the germline ends. CDR3 nucleotide sequence: TGTGCCAGCAGCCCGGGACGGAAAAACATTCAGTACTTC. It is translated as CASSPGRKNIQYF.

CDR3 sequence reads: CSARPTGLLEQYF. DNA of the CDR3: TGCAGTGCTAGACCGACAGGGTTGCTCGAGCAGTACTTC. This sequence joins TRBV20-1 and TRBJ2-7, with TRBD1 identical over 7 bases. CDR1 is DFQATT and CDR2 is SNEGSKA in the germline V gene (reference sequence). The V segment lost 2 bases and the J segment 6 bases; nucleotides outside the gene matches: 7. The CDR3 runs to 13 residues.

The gene calls are TRBV12-5 and TRBJ2-7; D possibly matches TRBD1 or TRBD2 (5 bases each). Trimming cost V 2 bases and J 3 bases, with 17 bases left between them. This CDR3 is 16 amino acids long. Germline V lookup: CDR1 LGHNT, CDR2 FRNRAP. The CDR3 here is CASGLLGSGSVYEQYF. The CDR3 coding sequence is TGTGCTAGTGGTTTGCTCGGCTCAGGGAGCGTCTACGAGCAGTACTTC.

The rearrangement uses TRBV15 and TRBJ2-2; weak D call: TRBD1 (5 bases). Germline V lookup: CDR1 LNHNV, CDR2 YYDKDF (reference sequence). V was cut by 5 bases and J by 6 bases, with 10 bases left in between. The CDR3 spans 13 residues. The DNA of the CDR3 is TGTGCCACCAGCGAAACAGGTTCCGGGGAGCTGTTTTTT. Residues: CATSETGSGELFF.

The rearrangement uses TRBV6-2 or TRBV6-3 and TRBJ2-3; possibly TRBD1 for D (5 bases). V gave up 6 bases and J gave up 6 bases, with 19 bases separating them. Per germline, CDR1 MNHEY and CDR2 SVGEGT. CDR3 size: 15 residues. This chain's CDR3 is CASRTNYPDTDTQYF. The DNA for the CDR3 is TGTGCCAGCAGAACTAATTACCCGGACACCGATACGCAGTATTTT.

The chain recombines TRBV3-1 with TRBJ2-1; 13 bases are shared with TRBD2. The CDR3 is made up of 14 amino acids. V lost 6 bases and J lost 4; bases outside the gene matches: 0. The germline V gene has CDR1 LGHDT and CDR2 YNNKEL (reference sequence). DNA for the CDR3: TGTGCCAGCAGACTAGCGGGAGGGTACAATGAGCAGTTCTTC. It codes for CASRLAGGYNEQFF.

J is TRBJ2-7 and V is TRBV18; 9 bases map to TRBD1. After removal of 6 bases from V and 0 bases from J, the junction contained 9 bases not matched to a gene. The CDR3 consists of 16 residues. CDR1 KGHSH and CDR2 LQKENI come from the germline V gene. This CDR3 reads CASSSGTGKLSYEQYF. CDR3 nucleotide sequence: TGTGCCAGCTCTTCCGGGACAGGGAAGCTCTCCTACGAGCAGTACTTC.

CDR3: CATSRAGMSGIQYF. The CDR3 DNA is TGTGCCACCAGCAGAGCAGGGATGTCGGGCATTCAGTACTTC. V gene TRBV15 combines with J gene TRBJ2-4; D may be TRBD1 (5 bases). Germline V lookup: CDR1 LNHNV, CDR2 YYDKDF (reference sequence). V was pared by 1 base and J by 9 bases, with 13 bases between. This CDR3 contains 14 residues.

The chain is built from TRBV6-2 or TRBV6-3 and TRBJ2-7, with a tentative D call TRBD1 (6 bases). Trimming left V 7 bases short and J 3 bases short, with 13 bases between. The CDR3 runs to 13 residues. Germline V gene lookup returns CDR1 MNHEY and CDR2 SVGEGT. Written as DNA, the CDR3 is TGTGCCAGCAAATGGACAGACAACTACGAGCAGTACTTC. Amino acids: CASKWTDNYEQYF.

The chain is built from TRBV3-1 and TRBJ1-2, with D unclear. CDR3 length: 14 amino acids. Germline CDR1 is LGHDT and CDR2 is YNNKEL (reference sequence). V was shortened by 0 bases and J by 6 bases, with 11 bases between the two germline ends. CDR3: CASSQDPSAHGYTF. CDR3 DNA: TGTGCCAGCAGCCAAGATCCCTCTGCCCATGGCTACACCTTC.

The V call is TRBV6-2 or TRBV6-3, the J call TRBJ1-1, with D tentatively TRBD1 (5 bases). Trimming cost V 4 bases and J 5 bases, with 11 bases left between them. The CDR3 length is 13 residues. Germline assignment: CDR1 MNHEY and CDR2 SVGEGT. The CDR3 region has the DNA TGTGCCAGCAGTTGGGACCGTTGGACTGAAGCTTTCTTT. Residues: CASSWDRWTEAFF.

The chain recombines TRBV18 with TRBJ1-5, with D possibly TRBD1 on 6 matching bases. The ends were cut back, 3 bases at V and 2 bases at J, with 11 bases in the middle. This CDR3 has 15 amino acids. Germline CDR1 and CDR2: KGHSH and LQKENI. This CDR3 reads CASSPSGGRNQPQHF. CDR3 bases: TGTGCCAGCTCACCTAGTGGGGGCCGCAATCAGCCCCAGCATTTT.

The rearrangement uses TRBV18 and TRBJ2-7, with D possibly being TRBD1 (6 bases). V was trimmed by 0 bases and J by 2 bases, leaving 8 bases between them. CDR3 length equals 14 residues. The germline CDR1 and CDR2 sequences are KGHSH and LQKENI. Here the CDR3 reads CASSPPDRPYEQYF. As DNA, the CDR3 is TGTGCCAGCTCACCACCGGACAGACCCTACGAGCAGTACTTC. The full variable domain, with the rest looked up from reference TRBV18 and TRBJ2-7, is NAGVMQNPRHLVRRRGQEARLRCSPMKGHSHVYWYRQLPEEGLKFMVYLQKENIIDESGMPKERFSAEFPKEGPSILRIQQVVRGDSAAYFCASSPPDRPYEQYFGPGTRLTVT.

The chain employs TRBV10-3 and TRBJ1-2, with D unresolved. Germline-derived CDR1 and CDR2 are ENHRY and SYGVKD. Trimming cost V 0 bases and J 8 bases, with 7 bases left between them. The length of the CDR3 is 12 residues. CDR3 nucleotide sequence: TGTGCCATCAGTGAGTCTTTGGAAGGCTACACCTTC. Its protein product is CAISESLEGYTF.

The gene calls are TRBV20-1 and TRBJ2-5; a weak D match, TRBD2 (6 bases). The CDR3 sequence is 14 residues long. The germline V and J ends were trimmed by 0 bases and 4 bases, with 12 bases remaining between them. In germline, CDR1 is DFQATT, CDR2 SNEGSKA (reference sequence). The CDR3 bases are TGCAGTGCTAGAGATACGGGGGTAGGAGAGACCCAGTACTTC. This codes for CSARDTGVGETQYF.

The chain links TRBV20-1 to TRBJ1-5; TRBD1 might be the D (5 bases). The CDR3 runs to 14 residues. The V and J ends lost 3 bases and 0 bases respectively, with 9 bases between them. Germline CDR1 DFQATT, CDR2 SNEGSKA (reference sequence). The CDR3 here is CSARKDNSNQPQHF. CDR3 coding DNA: TGCAGTGCTAGGAAGGACAATAGCAATCAGCCCCAGCATTTT.

This sequence joins TRBV23-1 and TRBJ2-3, with TRBD2 matching 12 bases. TRBV23-1 is known as an ORF, though its function is uncertain. The CDR3 spans 14 residues. V shed 7 bases, J shed 5 bases, and the junction held 4 bases outside the gene matches. As DNA, the CDR3 is TGCGCCAGCATTCCTAGCGGGGGGGAAGATACGCAGTATTTT. Protein: CASIPSGGEDTQYF.